This TCR beta chain emerged from a study of shared clonotypes between healthy human individuals. The CDR3 spans 15 residues. CDR1 MNHEY and CDR2 SVGAGI come from the germline V gene. V dropped 6 bases and J dropped 4; count of bases not matched to a gene: 6. Profiled with immunoSEQ multiplex PCR; TCRdb holds only in-frame clones, not every one. There are about 530,000 clones in the sample; almost 97% occur only once, and about 0.057% lies in the top ten. The V and J genes are TRBV6-5 and TRBJ2-7, with TRBD2 identical over 13 bases. The sample was naive CD4+ T cells sorted from blood. Subset denoted: CD45RA+ positively selected. The source of this sequence is a woman aged 30 to 39 in good health. The CDR3 region is CASRPGTSGIYEQYF. The CDR3 bases are TGTGCCAGCAGACCAGGGACTAGCGGGATTTACGAGCAGTACTTC.